This T cell receptor beta chain derives from a study of blood T cell repertoires in COVID-19. About the study: Samples taken during acute and convalescent COVID-19 were collected in the United States, Italy and Spain. PBMCs, B-cell-depleted T cells, or T cells provided the cDNA or gDNA that made up the material.

Source study methods: Counts of nucleated cells, estimated from reference gene primer amplification, were obtained. Clones were sequenced by immunoSEQ multiplex PCR, and TCRdb holds only the in-frame ones, with some missing. Clone size and the V and J calls come from that table; the DNA yielded D and trimming. The table includes approximately 290,000 clones, 80% to 90% detected once. In germline, CDR1 is SNHLY, CDR2 FYNNEI. With 6 bases clipped from V and 5 bases from J, the junction kept 6 bases outside the gene matches. This CDR3 comprises 14 residues. The TCR sequence derives from a man aged 25-45 years with acute or convalescent COVID-19. The sequenced sample was peripheral blood. The chain carries TRBV2 and TRBJ2-2, with 7 bases matching TRBD1. This CDR3 is CASRTGRGTGELFF. The CDR3 nucleotides read TGTGCCAGCAGGACAGGGAGAGGTACCGGGGAGCTGTTTTTT. The complete variable domain, with remaining parts taken from reference TRBV2 and TRBJ2-2, reads EPEVTQTPSHQVTQMGQEVILRCVPISNHLYFYWYRQILGQKVEFLVSFYNNEISEKSEIFDDQFSVERPDGSNFTLKIRSTKLEDSAMYFCASRTGRGTGELFFGEGSRLTVL.